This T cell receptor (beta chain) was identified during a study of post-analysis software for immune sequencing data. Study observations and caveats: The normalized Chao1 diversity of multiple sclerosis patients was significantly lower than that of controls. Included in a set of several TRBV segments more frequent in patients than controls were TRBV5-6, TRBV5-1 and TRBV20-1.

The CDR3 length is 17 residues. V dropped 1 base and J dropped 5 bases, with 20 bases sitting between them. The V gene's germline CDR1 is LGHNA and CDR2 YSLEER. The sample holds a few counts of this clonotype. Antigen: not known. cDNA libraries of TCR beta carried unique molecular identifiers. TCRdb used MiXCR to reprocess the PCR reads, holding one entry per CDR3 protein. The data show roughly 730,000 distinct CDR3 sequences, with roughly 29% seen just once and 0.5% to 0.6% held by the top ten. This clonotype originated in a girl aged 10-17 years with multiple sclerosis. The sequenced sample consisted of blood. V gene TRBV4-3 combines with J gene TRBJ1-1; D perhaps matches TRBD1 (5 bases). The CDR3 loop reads CASSQVLEQGLRTEAFF. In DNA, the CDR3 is TGCGCCAGCAGCCAAGTCCTGGAGCAGGGCCTAAGGACTGAAGCTTTCTTT.